These T cell receptor beta chains were read from a single sample in a study of blood T cell repertoires in COVID-19. Sequencing was performed with immunoSEQ multiplex PCR; in TCRdb, only in-frame clones are kept and a portion is missing. The repertoire includes some 260,000 clones, 70% to 90% of them detected once, and more than 1.5% sits in the top ten. The source material was PBMCs or T cells enriched from blood (not recorded which). Receptors were obtained from a man in his forties or fifties who had recovered from COVID-19. The CDR3 runs from the conserved cysteine through the conserved F or W. The D gene is left open where the match is weak. Clone size is not always given. Where it is, it says once, few, many or a class for expanded clones.

CDR3 length: 15
J gene: TRBJ1-2
D gene: TRBD1
clone size: NA
V gene: TRBV4-3
CDR3 DNA: TGCGCCAGCAGTCCAACAGGGGGGCCTGGCTATGGCTACACCTTC
CDR3 protein: CASSPTGGPGYGYTF

CDR3 length: 15
J gene: TRBJ1-3
D gene: NA
clone size: few
V gene: TRBV5-5
CDR3 DNA: TGTGCCAGCAGCTTATCTAGGGGTACGGGAAACACCATATATTTT
CDR3 protein: CASSLSRGTGNTIYF

CDR3 length: 14
J gene: TRBJ2-7
D gene: TRBD2
clone size: NA
V gene: TRBV28
CDR3 DNA: TGTGCCAGCAGTTTAGGGAGGGCCTACTACGAGCAGTACTTC
CDR3 protein: CASSLGRAYYEQYF

CDR3 length: 14
J gene: TRBJ2-1
D gene: TRBD1
clone size: NA
V gene: TRBV6-5
CDR3 DNA: TGTGCCAGCAGGGACGGGGACAGGGGGGGTCAGCAGTTCTTC
CDR3 protein: CASRDGDRGGQQFF

CDR3 length: 14
J gene: TRBJ1-6
D gene: NA
clone size: NA
V gene: TRBV19
CDR3 DNA: TGTGCCAGTAGTATGATGGCGGATAATTCACCCCTCCACTTT
CDR3 protein: CASSMMADNSPLHF

CDR3 length: 14
J gene: TRBJ1-5
D gene: NA
clone size: NA
V gene: TRBV30
CDR3 DNA: TGTGCCTGGAGTCCAAAAGGGGGATATCAGCCCCAGCATTTT
CDR3 protein: CAWSPKGGYQPQHF

CDR3 length: 17
J gene: TRBJ1-2
D gene: TRBD1
clone size: NA
V gene: TRBV5-1
CDR3 DNA: TGCGCCAGCAGACTCACTTACACCGGGACAGGGGGCGATGGCTACACCTTC
CDR3 protein: CASRLTYTGTGGDGYTF

CDR3 length: 17
J gene: TRBJ1-2
D gene: TRBD1
clone size: NA
V gene: TRBV9
CDR3 DNA: TGTGCCAGCAGCGCAATCCCGGGACAGGCCCTACTGTGGGGCTACACCTTC
CDR3 protein: CASSAIPGQALLWGYTF

CDR3 length: 14
J gene: TRBJ1-1
D gene: TRBD1
clone size: NA
V gene: TRBV29-1
CDR3 DNA: TGCAGCGCCGACAGGACAGGGCAGAACACTGAAGCTTTCTTT
CDR3 protein: CSADRTGQNTEAFF

CDR3 length: 18
J gene: TRBJ2-2
D gene: TRBD2
clone size: NA
V gene: TRBV7-7
CDR3 DNA: TGTGCTAGCAGCCCCAGACTAGCGGGGGGGCTTAGCACCGGGGAGCTGTTTTTT
CDR3 protein: CASSPRLAGGLSTGELFF

CDR3 length: 15
J gene: TRBJ1-1
D gene: NA
clone size: NA
V gene: TRBV4-2
CDR3 DNA: TGTGCCAGCAGCCAAGACGTAGGAGGCACGGTTGTAGCTTTCTTT
CDR3 protein: CASSQDVGGTVVAFF

CDR3 length: 13
J gene: TRBJ1-2
D gene: TRBD1
clone size: NA
V gene: TRBV13
CDR3 DNA: TGTGCCGCCGGGGGGACAGGGGATGAGGGCTACACCTTC
CDR3 protein: CAAGGTGDEGYTF

CDR3 length: 16
J gene: TRBJ2-7
D gene: NA
clone size: NA
V gene: TRBV7-9
CDR3 DNA: TGTGCCAGCAGCTTATCCCCCGGGCAGGGAAACTACGAGCAGTACTTC
CDR3 protein: CASSLSPGQGNYEQYF

CDR3 length: 16
J gene: TRBJ2-1
D gene: TRBD1
clone size: once
V gene: TRBV5-1
CDR3 DNA: TGCGCCAGCAGCACCCCACTCGGGACAGTTACCAATGAGCAGTTCTTC
CDR3 protein: CASSTPLGTVTNEQFF

CDR3 length: 13
J gene: TRBJ1-1
D gene: NA
clone size: NA
V gene: TRBV18
CDR3 DNA: TGTGCCAGCTCTCCCGCGAGCGGCACTGAAGCTTTCTTT
CDR3 protein: CASSPASGTEAFF

CDR3 length: 15
J gene: TRBJ1-1
D gene: TRBD1
clone size: NA
V gene: TRBV7-9
CDR3 DNA: TGTGCCAGCAGCCGTCGACAGGGGTCGAACACTGAAGCTTTCTTT
CDR3 protein: CASSRRQGSNTEAFF

CDR3 length: 15
J gene: TRBJ2-7
D gene: TRBD1
clone size: NA
V gene: TRBV15
CDR3 DNA: TGTGCCACCAGCAGAGCGACAGGGGTAGGCCACGAGCAGTACTTC
CDR3 protein: CATSRATGVGHEQYF

CDR3 length: 15
J gene: TRBJ1-1
D gene: NA
clone size: NA
V gene: TRBV19
CDR3 DNA: TGTGCCAGTAGTATAAGGGTGCAGGGAGGCACTGAAGCTTTCTTT
CDR3 protein: CASSIRVQGGTEAFF

CDR3 length: 16
J gene: TRBJ2-3
D gene: TRBD2
clone size: NA
V gene: TRBV4-2
CDR3 DNA: TGTGCCAGCAGCCCCCGGGGTAGCGGGGCAACAGATACGCAGTATTTT
CDR3 protein: CASSPRGSGATDTQYF

CDR3 length: 15
J gene: TRBJ2-4
D gene: NA
clone size: NA
V gene: TRBV29-1
CDR3 DNA: TGCAGCGTTGAAGATGTTCAGTCGGCCAAAAACATTCAGTACTTC
CDR3 protein: CSVEDVQSAKNIQYF

CDR3 length: 16
J gene: TRBJ2-1
D gene: TRBD2
clone size: NA
V gene: TRBV20-1
CDR3 DNA: TGCAGTGCTAGTGACGTTAGCGGGGGGAAAAAGGATGAGCAGTTCTTC
CDR3 protein: CSASDVSGGKKDEQFF

CDR3 length: 13
J gene: TRBJ2-1
D gene: NA
clone size: once
V gene: TRBV5-4
CDR3 DNA: TGTGCCAGCGCTAGCTCGTTGGGCAATGAGCAGTTCTTC
CDR3 protein: CASASSLGNEQFF